One and the same sample provided the 24 T cell receptor beta chains below, sequenced in a study of a mutant IDH1 vaccine in newly diagnosed glioma. Time point given: week 23, last vaccination. Every vaccine dose comprised 300 ug of mutant IDH1 20-mer peptide plus topical imiquimod. These receptors' antigens are unknown. TCRdb keeps only in-frame clones here, not all; method: immunoSEQ multiplex PCR. The data contain fewer than 45,000 clones, around 93% of them singletons. Specimen: PBMCs, collected from a glioma patient whose treatment included an IDH1 peptide vaccine. These receptors all come from a man over 45 with glioma.

The chain couples TRBV7-9 to TRBJ2-7, with 7 positions matching TRBD2. The J segment lost 11 bases and the V segment lost 3 bases, leaving 4 bases of the junction unmatched. Per germline, CDR1 SEHNR and CDR2 FQNEAQ (reference sequence). This CDR3 has 11 residues. CDR3 in amino acids: CASSFGTTKYF. The CDR3 bases are TGTGCCAGCAGCTTCGGGACTACGAAGTACTTC. Full variable domain (rest looked up from reference TRBV7-9 and TRBJ2-7): DTGVSQNPRHKITKRGQNVTFRCDPISEHNRLYWYRQTLGQGPEFLTYFQNEAQLEKSRLLSDRFSAERPKGSFSTLEIQRTEQGDSAMYLCASSFGTTKYFGPGTRLTVT.

The genes are TRBV6-5 and TRBJ1-1; no clear D gene. With 6 bases removed from V and 1 base from J, the gap between germline ends came to 12 bases. The V gene's germline CDR1 is MNHEY and CDR2 SVGAGI. The CDR3 has 14 amino acids. CDR3 in DNA: TGTGCCAGCAGATTCAGGAACCCGAACACTGAAGCTTTCTTT. Translating gives CASRFRNPNTEAFF.

This chain connects TRBV10-3 to TRBJ2-5, with TRBD2 identical over 10 bases. Unmatched junction bases numbered 5, after V lost 3 bases and J lost 4 bases. Per germline, CDR1 ENHRY and CDR2 SYGVKD. The CDR3 sequence is 15 residues long. CDR3 in amino acids: CAISEASGSLETQYF. CDR3 bases: TGTGCCATCAGTGAAGCTAGCGGGAGCTTAGAGACCCAGTACTTC.

The chain has TRBV25-1 and TRBJ2-1, with 7 positions matching TRBD2. The CDR3 is 16 residues long. V shed 3 bases and J 8 bases; nucleotides not matched to a gene: 13. The germline gives CDR1 MGHDK, CDR2 SYGVNS. CDR3 in DNA: TGTGCCAGCAGTGACCCCCGGGGAGGGAGCAGGGATGAGCAGTTCTTC. Residues: CASSDPRGGSRDEQFF.

The gene calls are TRBV2 and TRBJ2-3, with 9 bases aligning to TRBD1. Germline CDR1 is SNHLY and CDR2 is FYNNEI. V gave up 2 bases and J gave up 4 bases; unmatched junction bases: 7. The CDR3 extends over 16 amino acids. CDR3 nucleotide sequence: TGTGCCAGCAGTGAAATACGACAGGGGGGGGCAGATACGCAGTATTTT. This gives the protein CASSEIRQGGADTQYF.

The DNA of the CDR3 is TGTGCCAGCAGCCCTAATTTCATGGGACTAGCGGGCACAGATACGCAGTATTTT. Translation: CASSPNFMGLAGTDTQYF. The genes are TRBV7-9 and TRBJ2-3; 11 nucleotides match TRBD2. Trimming removed 5 bases from V and 1 base from J; junction bases left unmatched: 11. Germline-derived CDR1 and CDR2 are SEHNR and FQNEAQ (reference sequence). This CDR3 has 18 residues.

The chain combines TRBV15 with TRBJ2-6, with 8 positions matching TRBD2. The length of the CDR3 is 18 residues. V gave up 1 base and J gave up 0 bases; unmatched junction bases: 5. Germline CDR1 and CDR2: LNHNV and YYDKDF (reference sequence). The CDR3 DNA reads TGTGCCACCAGCAGAGGATCGGGAGGGGGCTCTGGGGCCAACGTCCTGACTTTC. The encoded protein is CATSRGSGGGSGANVLTF.

The J gene is TRBJ2-3, the V gene TRBV19, with D unclear. V lost 8 bases and J lost 2, with 11 bases in between. CDR1 and CDR2 from the germline V gene are LNHDA and SQIVND (reference sequence). This CDR3 spans 13 amino acids. The CDR3 bases are TGTGCCAGTGGAACAGCCTTCACAGATACGCAGTATTTT. Protein sequence: CASGTAFTDTQYF.

The V and J genes are TRBV14 and TRBJ2-1; perhaps D is TRBD1 or TRBD2 (7 bases each). The CDR3 spans 16 residues. With 2 bases removed from V and 5 bases from J, the gap between germline ends came to 16 bases. Germline CDR1 SGHDN, CDR2 FVKESK. The chain's CDR3 is CASSQPTGTKDNEQFF. CDR3 bases: TGTGCCAGCAGCCAACCGACAGGGACTAAAGACAATGAGCAGTTCTTC.

The chain employs TRBV6-1 and TRBJ1-2, with 8 bases identical to TRBD1. The trim removed 0 bases at V and 8 bases at J, leaving 11 bases unmatched. The CDR3 loop spans 16 amino acids. Per germline, CDR1 MNHNS and CDR2 SASEGT. The CDR3 DNA is TGTGCCAGCAGTGAAGCGGACCAGGACAGGGTAGACGGCTACACCTTC. It yields the protein CASSEADQDRVDGYTF.

The chain combines TRBV15 with TRBJ1-1, with D unresolved. This CDR3 comprises 13 residues. CDR1 is LNHNV, CDR2 YYDKDF, per germline (reference sequence). The germline V and J ends were trimmed by 2 bases and 5 bases, with 9 bases remaining between them. CDR3 amino acids: CATSRTGRTEAFF. For the CDR3, the DNA is TGTGCCACCAGCAGAACTGGACGAACTGAAGCTTTCTTT.

The V and J genes are TRBV7-6 and TRBJ2-7; D remains ambiguous. The germline V and J ends were trimmed by 1 base and 0 bases, with 7 bases remaining between them. CDR3 length equals 14 residues. CDR1 is SGHVS, CDR2 FNYEAQ, per germline. The CDR3 DNA follows: TGTGCCAGCAGCTTAGGTGCCTACTCCTACGAGCAGTACTTC. Protein sequence: CASSLGAYSYEQYF. Looking up the rest from reference TRBV7-6 and TRBJ2-7 gives the full variable domain: GAGVSQSPRYKVTKRGQDVALRCDPISGHVSLYWYRQALGQGPEFLTYFNYEAQQDKSGLPNDRFSAERPEGSISTLTIQRTEQRDSAMYRCASSLGAYSYEQYFGPGTRLTVT.

The chain has TRBV5-1 and TRBJ1-2, with 7 bases aligning to TRBD1. The CDR3 has 13 amino acids. The junction had 3 bases not matched to a gene; V was cut back by 0 bases and J by 7 bases. The germline CDR1 and CDR2 sequences are SGHRS and YFSETQ. CDR3 nucleotide sequence: TGCGCCAGCAGCTTGGCACAGGGGCTTGGCTACACCTTC. This gives the protein CASSLAQGLGYTF.

This rearrangement joins TRBV10-3 to TRBJ2-1; D unclear. The CDR3 runs 12 residues. Per germline, CDR1 ENHRY and CDR2 SYGVKD. V was clipped by 3 bases and J by 7 bases, with 7 bases between them. The CDR3, as DNA: TGTGCCATCAGTGAAGTAGAAAATGAGCAGTTCTTC. Translation: CAISEVENEQFF.

The gene calls are TRBV5-1 and TRBJ2-2, with D unresolved. V was shortened by 2 bases and J by 0 bases, with 8 bases between the two germline ends. The V gene's germline CDR1 is SGHRS and CDR2 YFSETQ. This CDR3 contains 15 residues. CDR3 sequence reads: CASSFRDSNTGELFF. CDR3 sequence (DNA): TGCGCCAGCAGCTTTCGCGATTCGAACACCGGGGAGCTGTTTTTT.

The chain is built from TRBV7-9 and TRBJ1-1; D unresolved. The CDR3 spans 12 residues. Looked up from germline, CDR1 is SEHNR and CDR2 is FQNEAQ (reference sequence). The V end lost 8 bases, the J end lost 8 bases, and 15 bases lay between the germline ends. The CDR3 DNA reads as TGTGCCAGCCGGGCCCTGGGCGGAGAAGCTTTCTTT. This translates into CASRALGGEAFF.

The genes are TRBV5-5 and TRBJ1-2; the match to TRBD1 covers 8 bases. V shed 2 bases and J 2 bases; nucleotides not matched to a gene: 5. The CDR3 has 15 amino acids. Germline assignment: CDR1 SGHKS and CDR2 YYEKEE (reference sequence). CDR3 amino acids: CASSFTGGENYGYTF. In nucleotides, the CDR3 is TGTGCCAGCAGCTTTACAGGGGGGGAGAACTATGGCTACACCTTC.

CDR3 in DNA: TGTGCCAGCAGACGAGGGGGTTATAGCAATCAGCCCCAGCATTTT. This codes for CASRRGGYSNQPQHF. The V gene is TRBV2, the J gene TRBJ1-5; D might be TRBD1 (6 bases). The CDR3 is 15 amino acids. The V gene's germline CDR1 is SNHLY and CDR2 FYNNEI. The germline V and J ends were trimmed by 6 bases and 0 bases, with 12 bases remaining between them.

The rearrangement joins TRBV27 to TRBJ2-1; D is perhaps TRBD2 (5 bases). Germline CDR1 is MNHEY and CDR2 is SMNVEV (reference sequence). Between the trimmed V and J ends, which lost 5 bases and 1 base, there was a span of 12 bases. This CDR3 spans 15 amino acids. The chain's CDR3 is CASSLPGLSYNEQFF. Written as DNA, the CDR3 is TGTGCCAGCAGTCTCCCGGGATTGTCCTACAATGAGCAGTTCTTC.

V gene TRBV19 combines with J gene TRBJ1-5; D not resolved. The CDR3 loop spans 14 amino acids. Germline V CDR1 and CDR2: LNHDA, SQIVND (reference sequence). Trimming took off 3 bases at V and 3 bases at J, with 9 bases between the two ends. CDR3 bases: TGTGCCAGTAGTATCCGGGATCTCAATCAGCCCCAGCATTTT. This translates into CASSIRDLNQPQHF. Based on the CDR3 plus reference TRBV19 and TRBJ1-5, the full variable domain is DGGITQSPKYLFRKEGQNVTLSCEQNLNHDAMYWYRQDPGQGLRLIYYSQIVNDFQKGDIAEGYSVSREKKESFPLTVTSAQKNPTAFYLCASSIRDLNQPQHFGDGTRLSIL.

This clone was counted once. This CDR3 reads CASSESTVLAQPQHF. CDR3 DNA: TGTGCCAGCAGTGAGTCGACTGTTTTGGCACAGCCCCAGCATTTT. The chain uses TRBV2 and TRBJ1-5; unclear D gene. V lost 3 bases and J lost 7, with 16 bases in between. In germline, CDR1 is SNHLY, CDR2 FYNNEI. The CDR3 covers 15 residues.

The chain employs TRBV29-1 and TRBJ1-2; 11 positions match TRBD1. CDR1 is SQVTM, CDR2 ANQGSEA, per germline. V gave up 1 base and J gave up 2 bases; unmatched junction bases: 9. CDR3 length: 17 amino acids. Written as DNA, the CDR3 is TGCAGCGTTGAAGTTCAACCCCGGACAGGGGGCAACTATGGCTACACCTTC. It is translated as CSVEVQPRTGGNYGYTF. Based on the CDR3 plus reference TRBV29-1 and TRBJ1-2, the full variable domain is SAVISQKPSRDICQRGTSLTIQCQVDSQVTMMFWYRQQPGQSLTLIATANQGSEATYESGFVIDKFPISRPNLTFSTLTVSNMSPEDSSIYLCSVEVQPRTGGNYGYTFGSGTRLTVV.

The chain is built from TRBV30 and TRBJ2-1; the D gene is possibly TRBD2 (5 bases). This CDR3 is 12 amino acids long. Germline V gene sequence: CDR1 GTSNPN, CDR2 SVGIG (reference sequence). V was shortened by 2 bases and J by 15 bases, with 17 bases between the two germline ends. The CDR3 reads CAWSLTAGRPFF. The CDR3 coding sequence is TGTGCCTGGAGTTTGACGGCGGGTAGGCCGTTCTTC. The entire variable domain, with the rest obtained from reference TRBV30 and TRBJ2-1, is as follows: SQTIHQWPATLVQPVGSPLSLECTVEGTSNPNLYWYRQAAGRGLQLLFYSVGIGQISSEVPQNLSASRPQDRQFILSSKKLLLSDSGFYLCAWSLTAGRPFFGPGTRLTVL.

This sequence joins TRBV5-1 and TRBJ2-5; 14 bases map to TRBD2. The CDR3 totals 18 residues. J lost 4 bases, V lost 7 bases, and 15 bases had no gene match. CDR1 is SGHRS and CDR2 is YFSETQ in the germline V gene. This CDR3 reads CASFDSVATSGRGETQYF. Written as DNA, the CDR3 is TGCGCCAGCTTCGATTCCGTCGCGACTAGCGGGAGGGGAGAGACCCAGTACTTC.